This T cell receptor beta chain stems from a study of Tregs in tolerant kidney transplant recipients. Points from the study as a whole: Changing PCR primers prevented nucleotide comparison between some patients' samples. Donor-specific Treg expansion exceeded global Treg expansion in tolerant patients, suggesting antigen drive.

CDR3 size: 15 residues. With 5 bases clipped from V and 5 bases from J, the junction kept 10 bases outside the gene matches. Looked up from germline, CDR1 is DFQATT and CDR2 is SNEGSKA (reference sequence). Note on this clone: Its specificity is not known. The read ends 3 residues early relative to the CDR3; the germline J gene fills the gap.

The repertoire was sequenced with immunoSEQ multiplex PCR; TCRdb's copy has only in-frame clones and lacks some. This table holds around 48,000 clones. The clonotype comes from a human donor who received a combined kidney and bone marrow transplant. The sequences come from CD4+ T cells from blood, collected before the transplant. V is TRBV20-1 and J is TRBJ2-7; 12 nucleotides line up with TRBD2. The covered CDR3 bases are TGCAGTGCTCGGCCCACTAGCGGGAGGTTCCACGAG. Its translation is CSARPTSGRFHE. The full CDR3 reads CSARPTSGRFHEQYF.